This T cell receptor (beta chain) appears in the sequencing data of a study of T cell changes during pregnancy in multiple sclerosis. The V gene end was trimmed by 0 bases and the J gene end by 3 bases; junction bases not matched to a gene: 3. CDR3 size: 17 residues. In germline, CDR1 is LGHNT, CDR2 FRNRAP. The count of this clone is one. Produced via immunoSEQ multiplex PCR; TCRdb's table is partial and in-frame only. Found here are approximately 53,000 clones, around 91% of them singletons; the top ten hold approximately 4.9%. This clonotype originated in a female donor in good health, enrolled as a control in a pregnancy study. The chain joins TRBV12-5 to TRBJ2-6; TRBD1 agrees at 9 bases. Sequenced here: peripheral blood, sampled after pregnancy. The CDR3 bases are TGTGCTAGTGGTTTGGTCGGACAGGGGAATGGGGCCAACGTCCTGACTTTC. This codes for CASGLVGQGNGANVLTF.